This T cell receptor beta chain was sequenced during a study of blood T cell repertoires in COVID-19. Study overall: Samples came from the United States, Italy and Spain, spanning acute and convalescent COVID-19.

As processed by the authors: The authors estimated nucleated cell counts from reference gene primer amplification. Repertoires were generated with immunoSEQ multiplex PCR, while TCRdb's copy carries only in-frame clones and drops some. The DNA was the basis for D and trimming; V, J and clone size are from that table. Of over 250,000 clones in the sample, 80% to 85% were seen once. Residents of about two dozen US areas, aged about 18 to 89 years, made up the participants. Exposed participants encountered a COVID-19 case during the 2 weeks preceding study entry. Trimming removed 3 bases from V and 8 bases from J; junction bases left unmatched: 5. CDR1 and CDR2 (germline): SNHLY, FYNNEI. This CDR3 is built from 15 residues.

The source material was PBMCs or T cells enriched from blood (not recorded which). The sequence was collected from a man in his forties who had been exposed to COVID-19. The J gene is TRBJ2-1, the V gene TRBV2; 12 bases are shared with TRBD2. CDR3 nucleotide sequence: TGTGCCAGCAGTGATCGGCTAGCGGGAGGGGATGAGCAGTTCTTC. This translates into CASSDRLAGGDEQFF.